This TCR beta chain was recovered during a study of T cell changes during pregnancy in multiple sclerosis (dated by TCRdb to between 2019 and 2020). About the study as a whole: Changes in the T cell repertoire over the course of pregnancy were examined in this study in women with multiple sclerosis.

From the cysteine through the phenylalanine, the CDR3 covers 15 amino acids. Only the CDR3 region is kept as DNA, spanning 45 bases read in frame from base 1. Taken from the germline V gene (reference sequence), the CDR1 and CDR2 loops are SGHNT and YYREEE. V was cut back by 2 bases and J by 3 bases, leaving a gap of 12 bases between them. Receptor libraries were prepared by the immunoSEQ multiplex PCR assay. TCRdb mirrors the immuneACCESS table, restricted to in-frame sequences. Some clones are absent from its copies; in checked studies, under half trace to an unresolved V gene, and the reason for the others is unknown. This sample lists about 130,000 clones; roughly 96% were detected once. The ten largest account for around 0.46% of the sample. Comment on this clone: Which antigen it targets is not known. Within one base of it there is no much larger clone, and no base qualities were kept.

The chain employs TRBV5-4 and TRBJ2-1, and TRBD1 may be the D gene, going by 5 matching bases. Sequences were derived from peripheral blood, sampled after pregnancy. This sequence was found in a female donor with multiple sclerosis, enrolled in a pregnancy study. The sequenced DNA is TGTGCCAGCAGCTTACCAGGCAGGGACTACAATGAGCAGTTCTTC. Its coded protein is CASSLPGRDYNEQFF.